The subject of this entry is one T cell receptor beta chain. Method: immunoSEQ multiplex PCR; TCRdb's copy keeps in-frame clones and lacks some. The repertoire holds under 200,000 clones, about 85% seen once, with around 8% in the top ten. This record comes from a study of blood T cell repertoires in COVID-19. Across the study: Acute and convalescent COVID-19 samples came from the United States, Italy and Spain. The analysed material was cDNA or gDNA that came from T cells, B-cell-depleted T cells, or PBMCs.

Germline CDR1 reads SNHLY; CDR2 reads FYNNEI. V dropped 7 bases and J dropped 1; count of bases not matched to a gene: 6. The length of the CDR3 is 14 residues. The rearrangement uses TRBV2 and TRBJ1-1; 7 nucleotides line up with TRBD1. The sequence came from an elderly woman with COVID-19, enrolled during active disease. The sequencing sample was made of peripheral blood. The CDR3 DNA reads TGTGCCAGCACCCAAAGGGGGCAGAACACTGAAGCTTTCTTT. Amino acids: CASTQRGQNTEAFF. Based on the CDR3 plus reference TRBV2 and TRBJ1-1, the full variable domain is EPEVTQTPSHQVTQMGQEVILRCVPISNHLYFYWYRQILGQKVEFLVSFYNNEISEKSEIFDDQFSVERPDGSNFTLKIRSTKLEDSAMYFCASTQRGQNTEAFFGQGTRLTVV.